This T cell receptor (beta chain) was found in a study of CD8 T cells in Susac syndrome. About 0.45 to 1 ug RNA was reverse transcribed with random hexamers. TCRdb used MiXCR to reprocess the immunoSEQ multiplex PCR reads, holding one entry per CDR3 protein. The data show fewer than 350,000 distinct CDR3 sequences, with 65% to 90% seen just once and roughly 0.21% held by the top ten. This clonotype was detected only once. V lost 4 bases to trimming and J lost 3 bases; unmatched junction nucleotides: 5. The CDR3 is made up of 15 amino acids. Per germline, CDR1 SEHNR and CDR2 FQNEAQ (reference sequence).

The sequencing sample was made of CD8+ T cells from PBMCs. This TCR came from a human donor with multiple sclerosis. The chain links TRBV7-9 to TRBJ2-3; 9 bases match TRBD2. The CDR3 region is CASSWGLASTDTQYF. The CDR3 DNA sequence: TGTGCCAGCAGCTGGGGACTAGCATCAACAGATACGCAGTATTTT.